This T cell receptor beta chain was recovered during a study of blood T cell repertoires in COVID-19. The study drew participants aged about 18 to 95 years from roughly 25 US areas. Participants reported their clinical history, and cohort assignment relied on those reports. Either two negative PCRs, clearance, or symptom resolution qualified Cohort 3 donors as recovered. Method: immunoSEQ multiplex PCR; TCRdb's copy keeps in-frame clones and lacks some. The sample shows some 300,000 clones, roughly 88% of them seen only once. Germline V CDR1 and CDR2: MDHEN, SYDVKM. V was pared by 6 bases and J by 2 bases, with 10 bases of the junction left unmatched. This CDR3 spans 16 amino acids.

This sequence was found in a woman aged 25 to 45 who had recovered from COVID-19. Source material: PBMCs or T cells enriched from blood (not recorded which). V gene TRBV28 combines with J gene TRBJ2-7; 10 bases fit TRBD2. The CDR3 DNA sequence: TGTGCCAGCAGCCCATACTTAGCGGGAGGTACCTACGAGCAGTACTTC. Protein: CASSPYLAGGTYEQYF. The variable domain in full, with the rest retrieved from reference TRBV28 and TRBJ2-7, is DVKVTQSSRYLVKRTGEKVFLECVQDMDHENMFWYRQDPGLGLRLIYFSYDVKMKEKGDIPEGYSVSREKKERFSLILESASTNQTSMYLCASSPYLAGGTYEQYFGPGTRLTVT.